This TCR beta chain is drawn from a study of cytotoxic CD8 clonotypes in ibrutinib-treated CLL. TCRdb's copy holds only in-frame clones and misses some; the assay was immunoSEQ multiplex PCR. The sample lists approximately 160,000 clones, 70% to 90% occurring once. CDR1 and CDR2 (germline): SEHNR, FQNEAQ (reference sequence). V shed 6 bases, J shed 0 bases, and the junction held 13 bases outside the gene matches. The CDR3 loop spans 17 amino acids. The rearrangement uses TRBV7-9 and TRBJ1-2; 7 positions match TRBD1. This TCR was sampled from a human donor with chronic lymphocytic leukemia. The sample was PBMCs, taken at disease progression, from a patient treated with ibrutinib. CDR3 nucleotides: TGTGCCAGCAGTAAGCAACCGGGACAGAAAGCTAACTATGGCTACACCTTC. Amino acids: CASSKQPGQKANYGYTF.